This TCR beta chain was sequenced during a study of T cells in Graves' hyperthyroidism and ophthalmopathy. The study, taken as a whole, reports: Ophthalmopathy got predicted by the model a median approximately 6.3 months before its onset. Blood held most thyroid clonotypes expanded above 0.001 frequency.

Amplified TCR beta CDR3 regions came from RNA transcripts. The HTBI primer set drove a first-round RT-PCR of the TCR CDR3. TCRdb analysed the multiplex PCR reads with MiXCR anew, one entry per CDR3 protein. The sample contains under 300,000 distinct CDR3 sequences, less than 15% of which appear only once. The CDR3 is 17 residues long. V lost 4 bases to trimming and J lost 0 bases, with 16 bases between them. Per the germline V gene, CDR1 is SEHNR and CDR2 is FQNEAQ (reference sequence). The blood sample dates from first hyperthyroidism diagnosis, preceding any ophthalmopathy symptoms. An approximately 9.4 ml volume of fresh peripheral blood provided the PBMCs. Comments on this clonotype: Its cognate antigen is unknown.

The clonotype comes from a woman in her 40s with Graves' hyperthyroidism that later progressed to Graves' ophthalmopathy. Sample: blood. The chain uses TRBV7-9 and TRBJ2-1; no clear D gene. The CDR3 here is CASSSPPRSRSYNEQFF. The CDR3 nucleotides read TGTGCCAGCAGCTCCCCTCCACGGTCCCGCTCCTACAATGAGCAGTTCTTC.